The clone carrying this T cell receptor beta chain showed up just once. Its antigen is undetermined. The data were taken from a study of blood T cells in healthy people across ages. Deletions cut 5 bases from V and 5 bases from J, with 7 bases between. CDR3 length: 13 amino acids. Looked up from germline, CDR1 is LNHDA and CDR2 is SQIVND (reference sequence). Study outcomes and limitations: It was found that TCR beta diversity correlated strongly with the percentage of naive T cells. TCR beta diversity, measured per million T cells, fell in a roughly linear way with age.

Isolated PBMCs totaled at least 6 million in each sample. Together with a sample-barcoded 5' primer, a J-beta primer mix was included in a second PCR lasting 7 to 11 cycles. Individual samples furnished no less than 3 million CDR3-containing paired-end reads apiece. TCRdb reanalysed the 5' RACE reads using MiXCR and keeps one entry per CDR3 protein. Of approximately 850,000 distinct CDR3 sequences listed, roughly 60% are singletons. Sequenced sample: blood. The TCR sequence derives from a man aged 25-45 years in good health. The chain recombines TRBV19 with TRBJ1-6; D unclear. The CDR3 nucleotides are TGTGCCAGTAGTCCCTCGGATAATTCACCCCTCCACTTT. Its translation: CASSPSDNSPLHF.